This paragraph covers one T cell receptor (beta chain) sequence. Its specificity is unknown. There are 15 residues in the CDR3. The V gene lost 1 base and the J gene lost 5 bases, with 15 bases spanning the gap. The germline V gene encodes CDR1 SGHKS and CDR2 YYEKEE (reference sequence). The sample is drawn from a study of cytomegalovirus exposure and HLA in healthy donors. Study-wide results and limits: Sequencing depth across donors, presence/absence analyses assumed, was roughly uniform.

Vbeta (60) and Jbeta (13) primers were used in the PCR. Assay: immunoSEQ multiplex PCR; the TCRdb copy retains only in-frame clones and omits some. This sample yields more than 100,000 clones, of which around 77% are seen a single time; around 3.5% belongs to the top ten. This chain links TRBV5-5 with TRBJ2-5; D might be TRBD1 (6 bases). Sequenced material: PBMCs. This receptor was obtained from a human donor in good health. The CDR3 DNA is TGTGCCAGCAGCTTGCCGCAGGGGTTGTACGAGACCCAGTACTTC. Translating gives CASSLPQGLYETQYF.